The present entry profiles one T cell receptor beta chain with its context. This clonotype was recorded a few times. Its antigen has not been determined. Base qualities are not at hand, and no much larger clone is one base apart. Trimming takes 4 bases from V and 3 bases from J, and the germline ends sit 16 bases apart. The CDR1 and CDR2 encoded by the germline V gene are MNHNS and SASEGT. The CDR3 runs 15 residues from the cysteine to the phenylalanine. The only DNA kept is the CDR3, 45 bases in frame from the first base. The sample's treatment or condition label, in plain terms: in vitro stimulation with specific CMV peptide epitopes to enrich CMV-specific T cells. Sequencing was performed on an Illumina HiSeq 1500. The public reads were reprocessed in TCRdb via fastp at Q25 and MiXCR, keeping in-frame beta chains. Each entry merges the rows of one CDR3 protein and shows their most common DNA and genes. The sample table shows approximately 600,000 distinct CDR3 sequences, and 35% to 50% are seen once. Of the sample, around 48% falls within the top ten clones.

The data are from a study of T cell repertoires in cytomegalovirus infection (dated by TCRdb to about 2019). Regarding the research as a whole: Alongside well-studied HLA-B-restricted epitopes, the peptide stimulations were aimed at recently identified HLA-C-restricted CMV epitopes, whose presentation resists viral immunomodulation. The HLA type of each donor mattered for the analysis, because public TCR beta signatures pointed to carriage of CMV infection along with the matching HLA type.

What the work shows at the level of the full study, not this receptor alone: The ex vivo response was dominated by HLA-C-restricted CMV-specific TCR beta clonotypes, and the single most frequent clonotype in two of eight donors was supplied by these HLA-C-restricted clonotypes. Cumulative frequency of public TCR beta family members discriminated carriers of CMV infection plus the relevant HLA type in this cohort and an independent 352-donor cohort.

The sample consisted of cultured PBMCs, taken from culture after CMV antigen stimulation. In this chain, TRBV6-1 is recombined with TRBJ2-7; the D gene is not confidently resolved. The TCR sequence derives from a human donor in good health (CMV status not recorded). Some clones in this sample may be carry-over from other donors' samples. The DNA is TGTGCCAGCAGTGGGGGTCACGCCGCCTACTACGAGCAGTACTTC. The translation is CASSGGHAAYYEQYF.